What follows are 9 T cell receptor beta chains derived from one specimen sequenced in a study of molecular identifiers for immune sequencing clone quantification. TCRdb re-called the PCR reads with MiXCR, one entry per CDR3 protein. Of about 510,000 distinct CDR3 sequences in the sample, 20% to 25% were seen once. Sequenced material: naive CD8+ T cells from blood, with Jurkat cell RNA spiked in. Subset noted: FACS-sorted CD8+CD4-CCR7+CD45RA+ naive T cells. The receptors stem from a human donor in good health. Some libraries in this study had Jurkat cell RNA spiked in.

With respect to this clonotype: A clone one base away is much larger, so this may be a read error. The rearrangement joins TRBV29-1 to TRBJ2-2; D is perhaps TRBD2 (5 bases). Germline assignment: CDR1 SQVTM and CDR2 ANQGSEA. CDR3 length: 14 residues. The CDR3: CSVEDPPNTGELSF. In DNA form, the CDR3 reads TGCAGCGTTGAAGATCCGCCGAACACCGGGGAGCTGTCTTTT.

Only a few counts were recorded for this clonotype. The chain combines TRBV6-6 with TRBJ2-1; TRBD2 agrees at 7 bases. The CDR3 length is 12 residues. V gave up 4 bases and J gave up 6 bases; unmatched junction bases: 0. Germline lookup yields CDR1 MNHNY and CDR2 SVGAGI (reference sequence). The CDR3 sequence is CASSWGGNEQFF. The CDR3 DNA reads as TGTGCCAGCAGTTGGGGGGGCAATGAGCAGTTCTTC.

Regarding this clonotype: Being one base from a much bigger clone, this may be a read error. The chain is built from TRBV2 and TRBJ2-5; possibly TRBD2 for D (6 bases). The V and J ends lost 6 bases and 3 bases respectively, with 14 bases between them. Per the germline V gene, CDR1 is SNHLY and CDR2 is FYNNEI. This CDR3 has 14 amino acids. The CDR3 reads CASRGRDSEETQYF. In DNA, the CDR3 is TGTGCCAGCAGGGGCCGGGACTCCGAAGAGACCCAGTACTTC.

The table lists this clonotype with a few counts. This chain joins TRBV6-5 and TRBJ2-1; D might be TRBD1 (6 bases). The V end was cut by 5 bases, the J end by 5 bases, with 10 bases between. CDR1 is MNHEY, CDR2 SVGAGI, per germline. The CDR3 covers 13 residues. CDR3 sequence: CASSRTEHNEQFF. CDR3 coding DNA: TGTGCCAGCAGTAGGACAGAACACAATGAGCAGTTCTTC.

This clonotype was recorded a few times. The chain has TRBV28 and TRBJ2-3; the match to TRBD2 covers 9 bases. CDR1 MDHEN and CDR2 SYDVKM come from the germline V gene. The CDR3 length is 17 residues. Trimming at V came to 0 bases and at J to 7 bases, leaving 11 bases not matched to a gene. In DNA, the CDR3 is TGTGCCAGCAGTTTATGGGGCGACGCTAGCGGGGCAAATACGCAGTATTTT. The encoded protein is CASSLWGDASGANTQYF. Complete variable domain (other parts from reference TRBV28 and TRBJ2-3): DVKVTQSSRYLVKRTGEKVFLECVQDMDHENMFWYRQDPGLGLRLIYFSYDVKMKEKGDIPEGYSVSREKKERFSLILESASTNQTSMYLCASSLWGDASGANTQYFGPGTRLTVL.

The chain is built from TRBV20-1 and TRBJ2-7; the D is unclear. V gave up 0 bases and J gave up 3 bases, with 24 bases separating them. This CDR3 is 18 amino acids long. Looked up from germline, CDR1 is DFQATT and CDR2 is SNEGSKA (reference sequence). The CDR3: CSARDLWNSGLKNYEQYF. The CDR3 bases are TGCAGTGCTAGAGATCTCTGGAACTCGGGCCTGAAAAACTACGAGCAGTACTTC.

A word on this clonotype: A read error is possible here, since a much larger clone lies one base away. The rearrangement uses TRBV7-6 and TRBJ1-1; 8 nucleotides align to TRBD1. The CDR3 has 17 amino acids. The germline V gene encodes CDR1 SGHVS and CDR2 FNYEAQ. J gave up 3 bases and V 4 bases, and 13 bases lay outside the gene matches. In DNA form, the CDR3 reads TGTGCCAGCAGCTCCAGTCTAGGGACAGGTCTGGACACTGAAGCTTTCTTT. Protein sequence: CASSSSLGTGLDTEAFF.

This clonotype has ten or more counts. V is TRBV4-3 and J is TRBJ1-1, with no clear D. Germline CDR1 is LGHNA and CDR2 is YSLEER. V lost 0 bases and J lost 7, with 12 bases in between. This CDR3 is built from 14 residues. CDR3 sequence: CASSQDMDPHEAFF. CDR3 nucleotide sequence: TGCGCCAGCAGCCAAGACATGGACCCCCATGAAGCTTTCTTT.

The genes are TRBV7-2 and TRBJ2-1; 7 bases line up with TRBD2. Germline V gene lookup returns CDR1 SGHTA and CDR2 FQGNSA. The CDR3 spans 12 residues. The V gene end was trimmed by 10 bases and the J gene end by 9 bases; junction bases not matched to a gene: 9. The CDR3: CATTWASGEQFF. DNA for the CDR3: TGTGCCACCACGTGGGCTAGCGGTGAGCAGTTCTTC. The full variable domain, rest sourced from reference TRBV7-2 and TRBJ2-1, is GAGVSQSPSNKVTEKGKDVELRCDPISGHTALYWYRQSLGQGLEFLIYFQGNSAPDKSGLPSDRFSAERTGGSVSTLTIQRTQQEDSAVYLCATTWASGEQFFGPGTRLTVL.